Each of the 13 T cell receptor beta chains below was sequenced from the same sample in a study of molecular identifiers for immune sequencing clone quantification. TCRdb independently ran MiXCR on the PCR reads; one entry per CDR3 protein. Here the sample spans 6,000 to 7,000 distinct CDR3 sequences, approximately 15% being singletons. Sequencing used naive CD8+ T cells from blood, with Jurkat cell RNA spiked in. Documented subset: FACS-sorted CD8+CD4-CCR7+CD45RA+ naive T cells. All receptors come from a human donor in good health. Some libraries in this study had Jurkat cell RNA spiked in.

This clonotype is medium-sized by share. The chain joins TRBV29-1 to TRBJ1-1; D unresolved. Germline V CDR1 and CDR2: SQVTM, ANQGSEA. The CDR3 spans 13 residues. Trimming pared 1 base from V and 8 bases from J, leaving 14 bases between. The CDR3 DNA follows: TGCAGCGTTGAAGCTGGGATCAGGAGGGAAGCTTTCTTT. Its translation is CSVEAGIRREAFF.

This clonotype came up a few times. It is likely a read error, because the conserved phenylalanine at the end of the CDR3 is missing. This chain joins TRBV30 and TRBJ2-5, with D perhaps matching TRBD1 or TRBD2 (6 bases each). Germline V gives CDR1 GTSNPN, CDR2 SVGIG (reference sequence). The CDR3 contains 13 residues. V was pared by 5 bases and J by 2 bases, with 12 bases between. Written as DNA, the CDR3 is TGTGCCTGGGACCCGGGGGCGCAAGAGACCCAGTACCTC. Its translation: CAWDPGAQETQYL.

This clonotype is labeled medium-sized. The V gene is TRBV6-1, the J gene TRBJ2-2; 10 nucleotides align to TRBD1. The CDR3 length is 15 residues. Germline V gives CDR1 MNHNS, CDR2 SASEGT. J was trimmed by 6 bases and V by 5 bases; bases with no gene match: 6. The CDR3 is CASSRQGAGPGELFF. The CDR3 DNA follows: TGTGCCAGCAGTCGACAGGGGGCCGGACCCGGGGAGCTGTTTTTT.

By sample fraction, this clonotype is medium-sized. V gene TRBV6-2 or TRBV6-3 combines with J gene TRBJ2-3; unclear D gene. CDR1 and CDR2 from the germline V gene are MNHEY and SVGEGT. V was pared by 4 bases and J by 3 bases, with 8 bases between. This CDR3 has 13 residues. This chain's CDR3 is CASSFPGTDTQYF. CDR3 in DNA: TGTGCCAGCAGTTTCCCAGGAACAGATACGCAGTATTTT.

This clonotype is judged medium-sized. The rearrangement links TRBV29-1 to TRBJ2-7; 9 nucleotides agree with TRBD1. This CDR3 has 13 amino acids. From germline, CDR1 is SQVTM and CDR2 ANQGSEA. V shed 6 bases, J shed 3 bases, and the junction held 6 bases outside the gene matches. For the CDR3, the DNA is TGCAGCGTGTCCGGGACAGGGAGCTACGAGCAGTACTTC. Translated, it gives CSVSGTGSYEQYF.

This clonotype is labeled as medium-sized. This chain links TRBV20-1 with TRBJ2-5, with D tentatively TRBD1 (5 bases). Trimming removed 3 bases at V and 9 bases at J, with 14 bases between. Looked up from germline, CDR1 is DFQATT and CDR2 is SNEGSKA (reference sequence). CDR3 length: 12 residues. In DNA form, the CDR3 reads TGCAGTGCTAGGGCTGCTGGGGCTGCCCAGTACTTC. Its translation: CSARAAGAAQYF.

Comments on this clonotype: A much larger clone differs from this one at a single base, so this may be a read error. The chain has TRBV5-3 and TRBJ2-3; 10 bases fit TRBD2. TRBV5-3 is an ORF, with its function uncertain. The CDR3 loop spans 15 amino acids. In nucleotides, the CDR3 is TGTGCCAGCAGCAACCTAGCGGGAGAAGGTGATACGCGGTATTTT. It encodes CASSNLAGEGDTRYF.

The chain is built from TRBV12-3 or TRBV12-4 and TRBJ1-6; D not certain. This CDR3 region has 15 residues. V lost 3 bases and J 0 bases, leaving 6 bases between the germline ends. The CDR3 nucleotides are TGTGCCAGCAGTTTTGGGAGCTCCTATAATTCACCCCTCCACTTT. Amino acid sequence: CASSFGSSYNSPLHF.

By share of the sample, this clonotype is medium-sized. The V and J genes are TRBV4-1 and TRBJ2-1; D might be TRBD2 (5 bases). Trimming cost V 1 base and J 9 bases, with 19 bases left between them. Germline CDR1 is MGHRA and CDR2 is YSYEKL. The CDR3 covers 16 residues. The DNA for the CDR3 is TGCGCCAGCAGCCAAGTTCGTCTAGCAGAGATCAGTGAGCAGTTCTTC. Residues: CASSQVRLAEISEQFF.

This clonotype is deemed medium-sized (0.01 to 0.1%). The DNA for the CDR3 is TGTGCCAGCAGCTTGGATCCAGCGGGGGGGTCGTACGAGCAGTACTTC. Encoded protein: CASSLDPAGGSYEQYF. The V gene is TRBV5-6, the J gene TRBJ2-7; 10 positions agree with TRBD2. The CDR3 is 16 residues long. V lost 0 bases, J lost 4 bases, and 7 bases stayed unmatched. CDR1 and CDR2 (germline): SGHDT, YYEEEE.

This clonotype has more than one count but fewer than ten. Given a much more abundant clone one base away, this may be a read error. This chain uses TRBV6-2 or TRBV6-3 with TRBJ2-7, with D hard to call. Germline assignment: CDR1 MNHEY and CDR2 SVGEGT. This CDR3 is 11 amino acids long. CDR3 loop: CVSSIVGEQYF. CDR3 DNA: TGTGTCAGCAGTATAGTAGGCGAGCAGTACTTC.

By sample fraction, this clonotype is medium-sized. The rearrangement links TRBV6-2 or TRBV6-3 to TRBJ1-5, with TRBD1 matching over 9 bases. The V gene end was trimmed by 6 bases and the J gene end by 0 bases; junction bases not matched to a gene: 6. CDR1 is MNHEY, CDR2 SVGEGT, per germline. The CDR3 has 16 amino acids. CDR3 amino acids: CASRSQGAYSNQPQHF. DNA of the CDR3: TGTGCCAGCAGATCACAGGGGGCATATAGCAATCAGCCCCAGCATTTT.

The chain combines TRBV13 with TRBJ1-1; D gene ambiguous. V lost 2 bases, J lost 8 bases, and 9 bases lay in between. Germline V CDR1 and CDR2: PRHDT, FYEKMQ (reference sequence). This CDR3 has 12 amino acids. CDR3: CASSLIREEAFF. The CDR3 region has the DNA TGTGCCAGCAGCTTAATTCGAGAGGAAGCTTTCTTT.